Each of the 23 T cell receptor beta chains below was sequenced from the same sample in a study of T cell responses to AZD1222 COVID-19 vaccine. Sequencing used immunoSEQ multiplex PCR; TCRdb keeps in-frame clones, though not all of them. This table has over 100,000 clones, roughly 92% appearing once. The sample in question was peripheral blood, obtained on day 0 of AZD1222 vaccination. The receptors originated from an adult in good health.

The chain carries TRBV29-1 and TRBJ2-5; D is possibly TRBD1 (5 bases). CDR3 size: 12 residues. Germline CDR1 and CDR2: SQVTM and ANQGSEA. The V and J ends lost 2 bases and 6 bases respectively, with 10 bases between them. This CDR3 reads CSVEFTGQTQYF. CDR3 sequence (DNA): TGCAGCGTTGAATTTACAGGACAGACCCAGTACTTC.

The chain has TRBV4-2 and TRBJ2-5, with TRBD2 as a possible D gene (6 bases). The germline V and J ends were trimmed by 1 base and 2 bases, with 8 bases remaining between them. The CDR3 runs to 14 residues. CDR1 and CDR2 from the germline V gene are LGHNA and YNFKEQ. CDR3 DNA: TGTGCCAGCAGCCAAGGGGGGAGGCAAGAGACCCAGTACTTC. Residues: CASSQGGRQETQYF.

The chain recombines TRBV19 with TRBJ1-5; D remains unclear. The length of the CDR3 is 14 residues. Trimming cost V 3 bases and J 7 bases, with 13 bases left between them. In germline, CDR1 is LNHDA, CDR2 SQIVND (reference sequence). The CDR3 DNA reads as TGTGCCAGTAGTATTAAGGTGGGGTGGCAGCCCCAGCATTTT. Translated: CASSIKVGWQPQHF.

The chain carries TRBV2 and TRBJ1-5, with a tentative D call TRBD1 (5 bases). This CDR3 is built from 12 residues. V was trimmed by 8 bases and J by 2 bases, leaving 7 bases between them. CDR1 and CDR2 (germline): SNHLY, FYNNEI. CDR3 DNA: TGTGCCAGCGGGACGGGCAATCAGCCCCAGCATTTT. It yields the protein CASGTGNQPQHF.

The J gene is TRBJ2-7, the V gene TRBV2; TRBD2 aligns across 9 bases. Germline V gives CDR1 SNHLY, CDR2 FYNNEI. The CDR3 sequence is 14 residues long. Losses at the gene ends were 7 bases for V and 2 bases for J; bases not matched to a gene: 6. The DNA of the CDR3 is TGTGCCAGCAACAGACTAGCGGAGGCCTACGAGCAGTACTTC. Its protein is CASNRLAEAYEQYF.

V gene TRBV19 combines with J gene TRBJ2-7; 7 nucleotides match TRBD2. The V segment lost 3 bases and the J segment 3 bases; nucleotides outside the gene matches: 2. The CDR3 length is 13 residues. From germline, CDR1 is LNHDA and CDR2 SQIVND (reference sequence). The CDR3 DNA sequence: TGTGCCAGTAGTATGCAGCGGGGCTACGAGCAGTACTTC. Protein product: CASSMQRGYEQYF.

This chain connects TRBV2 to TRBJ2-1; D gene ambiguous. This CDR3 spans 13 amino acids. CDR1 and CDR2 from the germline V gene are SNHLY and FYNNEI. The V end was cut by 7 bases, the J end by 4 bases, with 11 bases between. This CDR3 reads CASMGRNYNEQFF. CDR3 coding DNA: TGTGCCAGCATGGGTAGGAATTACAATGAGCAGTTCTTC.

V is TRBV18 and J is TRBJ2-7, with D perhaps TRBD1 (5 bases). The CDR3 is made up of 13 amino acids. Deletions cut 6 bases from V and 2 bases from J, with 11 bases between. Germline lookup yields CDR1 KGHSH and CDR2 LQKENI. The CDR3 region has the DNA TGTGCCAGCTCCACTGACAGTACCTACGAGCAGTACTTC. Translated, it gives CASSTDSTYEQYF.

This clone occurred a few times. The CDR3 reads CASSATGGLIADTQYF. The DNA for the CDR3 is TGTGCCAGCAGCGCCACAGGGGGGCTTATCGCAGATACGCAGTATTTT. The chain uses TRBV13 and TRBJ2-3; 8 bases are shared with TRBD1. Trimming cost V 5 bases and J 4 bases; bases outside gene matches: 11. The CDR3 loop spans 16 amino acids. The germline gives CDR1 PRHDT, CDR2 FYEKMQ (reference sequence).

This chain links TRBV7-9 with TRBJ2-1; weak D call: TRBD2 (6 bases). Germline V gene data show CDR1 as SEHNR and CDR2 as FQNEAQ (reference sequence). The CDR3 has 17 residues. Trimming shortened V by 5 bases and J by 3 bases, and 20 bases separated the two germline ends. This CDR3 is CASSRRMDGLNYNEQFF. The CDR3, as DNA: TGTGCCAGCAGCCGACGGATGGACGGACTAAACTACAATGAGCAGTTCTTC.

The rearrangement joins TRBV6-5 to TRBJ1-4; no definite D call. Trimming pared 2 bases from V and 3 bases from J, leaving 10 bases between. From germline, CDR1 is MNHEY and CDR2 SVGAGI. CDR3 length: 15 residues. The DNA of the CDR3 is TGTGCCAGCAGTTACCAAGTGGGTTCTAATGAAAAACTGTTTTTT. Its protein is CASSYQVGSNEKLFF.

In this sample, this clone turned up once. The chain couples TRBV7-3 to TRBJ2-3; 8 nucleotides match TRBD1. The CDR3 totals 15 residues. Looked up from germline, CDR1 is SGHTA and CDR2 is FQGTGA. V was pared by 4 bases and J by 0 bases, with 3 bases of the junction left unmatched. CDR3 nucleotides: TGTGCCAGCAGCTCACAGGGGGTTAGCACAGATACGCAGTATTTT. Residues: CASSSQGVSTDTQYF.

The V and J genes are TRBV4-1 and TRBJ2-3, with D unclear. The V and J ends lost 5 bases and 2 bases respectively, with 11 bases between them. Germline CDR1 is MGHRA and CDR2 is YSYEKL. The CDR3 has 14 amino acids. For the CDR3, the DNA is TGCGCCAGCAGCTTTAGGGCCCCCACAGATACGCAGTATTTT. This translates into CASSFRAPTDTQYF.

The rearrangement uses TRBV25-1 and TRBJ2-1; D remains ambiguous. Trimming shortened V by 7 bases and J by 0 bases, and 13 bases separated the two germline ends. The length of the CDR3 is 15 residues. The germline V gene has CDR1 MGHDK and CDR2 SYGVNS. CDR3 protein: CASTPRGPSYNEQFF. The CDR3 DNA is TGTGCCAGCACCCCTAGAGGACCCTCCTACAATGAGCAGTTCTTC.

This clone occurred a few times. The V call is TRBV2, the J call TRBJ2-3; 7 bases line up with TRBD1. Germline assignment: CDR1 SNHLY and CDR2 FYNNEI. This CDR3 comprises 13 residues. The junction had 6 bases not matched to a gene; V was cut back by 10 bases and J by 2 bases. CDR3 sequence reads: CAIEQGTTDTQYF. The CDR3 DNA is TGTGCCATCGAACAGGGGACCACAGATACGCAGTATTTT. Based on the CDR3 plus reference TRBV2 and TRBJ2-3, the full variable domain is EPEVTQTPSHQVTQMGQEVILRCVPISNHLYFYWYRQILGQKVEFLVSFYNNEISEKSEIFDDQFSVERPDGSNFTLKIRSTKLEDSAMYFCAIEQGTTDTQYFGPGTRLTVL.

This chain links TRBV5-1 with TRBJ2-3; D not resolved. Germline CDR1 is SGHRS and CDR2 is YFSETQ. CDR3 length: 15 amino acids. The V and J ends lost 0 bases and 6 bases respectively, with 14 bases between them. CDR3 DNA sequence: TGCGCCAGCAGCTTGGTGGCCGCAAGGTCCGATACGCAGTATTTT. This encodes CASSLVAARSDTQYF.

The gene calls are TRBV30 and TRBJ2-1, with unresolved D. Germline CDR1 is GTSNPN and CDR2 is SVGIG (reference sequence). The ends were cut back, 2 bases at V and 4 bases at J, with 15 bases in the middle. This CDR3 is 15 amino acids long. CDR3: CAWSLAPDSYNEQFF. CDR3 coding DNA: TGTGCCTGGAGTTTAGCCCCGGATTCTTACAATGAGCAGTTCTTC. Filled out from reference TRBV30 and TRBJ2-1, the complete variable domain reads SQTIHQWPATLVQPVGSPLSLECTVEGTSNPNLYWYRQAAGRGLQLLFYSVGIGQISSEVPQNLSASRPQDRQFILSSKKLLLSDSGFYLCAWSLAPDSYNEQFFGPGTRLTVL.

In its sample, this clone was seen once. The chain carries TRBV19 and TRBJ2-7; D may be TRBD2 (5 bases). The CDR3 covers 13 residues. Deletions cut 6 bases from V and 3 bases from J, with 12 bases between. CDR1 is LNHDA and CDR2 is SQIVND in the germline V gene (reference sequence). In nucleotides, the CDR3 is TGTGCCAGTAGGAAGGACGGGGACTACGAGCAGTACTTC. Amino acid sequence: CASRKDGDYEQYF.

The CDR3 DNA reads TGTGCCAGTAGTATAGGACTAGCGGGGGACCAGTACTTC. Translating gives CASSIGLAGDQYF. This chain links TRBV19 with TRBJ2-5, with 12 bases identical to TRBD2. Germline V gene sequence: CDR1 LNHDA, CDR2 SQIVND (reference sequence). The CDR3 length is 13 residues. The J segment lost 10 bases and the V segment lost 1 base, leaving 1 base of the junction unmatched.

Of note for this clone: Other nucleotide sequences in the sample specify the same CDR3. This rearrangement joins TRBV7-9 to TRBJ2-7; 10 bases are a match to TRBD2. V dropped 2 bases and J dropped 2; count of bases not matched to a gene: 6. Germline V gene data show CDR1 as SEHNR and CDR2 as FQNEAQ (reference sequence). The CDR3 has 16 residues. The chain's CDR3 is CASSLRLAGATYEQYF. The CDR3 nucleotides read TGTGCCAGCAGCTTACGACTAGCGGGCGCCACCTACGAGCAGTACTTC. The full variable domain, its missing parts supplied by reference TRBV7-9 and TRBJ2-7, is DTGVSQNPRHKITKRGQNVTFRCDPISEHNRLYWYRQTLGQGPEFLTYFQNEAQLEKSRLLSDRFSAERPKGSFSTLEIQRTEQGDSAMYLCASSLRLAGATYEQYFGPGTRLTVT.

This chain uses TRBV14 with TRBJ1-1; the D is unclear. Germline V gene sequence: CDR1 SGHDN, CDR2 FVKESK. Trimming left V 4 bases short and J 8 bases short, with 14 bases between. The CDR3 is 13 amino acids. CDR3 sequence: CASSLLSYAEAFF. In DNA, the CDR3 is TGTGCCAGCAGCCTCCTATCATACGCCGAAGCTTTCTTT.

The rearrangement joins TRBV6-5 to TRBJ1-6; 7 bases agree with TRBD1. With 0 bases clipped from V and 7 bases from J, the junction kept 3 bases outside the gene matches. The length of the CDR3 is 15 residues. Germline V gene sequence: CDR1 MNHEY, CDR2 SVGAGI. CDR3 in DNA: TGTGCCAGCAGTTACTCCCAGGGGGAAAATTCACCCCTCCACTTT. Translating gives CASSYSQGENSPLHF.

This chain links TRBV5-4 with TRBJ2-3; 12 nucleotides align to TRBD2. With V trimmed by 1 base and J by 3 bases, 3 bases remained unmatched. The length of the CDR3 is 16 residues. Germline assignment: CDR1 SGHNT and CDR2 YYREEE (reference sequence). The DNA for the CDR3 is TGTGCCAGCAGCTTGCAAACTAGCGGGGGGACAGATACGCAGTATTTT. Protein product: CASSLQTSGGTDTQYF.